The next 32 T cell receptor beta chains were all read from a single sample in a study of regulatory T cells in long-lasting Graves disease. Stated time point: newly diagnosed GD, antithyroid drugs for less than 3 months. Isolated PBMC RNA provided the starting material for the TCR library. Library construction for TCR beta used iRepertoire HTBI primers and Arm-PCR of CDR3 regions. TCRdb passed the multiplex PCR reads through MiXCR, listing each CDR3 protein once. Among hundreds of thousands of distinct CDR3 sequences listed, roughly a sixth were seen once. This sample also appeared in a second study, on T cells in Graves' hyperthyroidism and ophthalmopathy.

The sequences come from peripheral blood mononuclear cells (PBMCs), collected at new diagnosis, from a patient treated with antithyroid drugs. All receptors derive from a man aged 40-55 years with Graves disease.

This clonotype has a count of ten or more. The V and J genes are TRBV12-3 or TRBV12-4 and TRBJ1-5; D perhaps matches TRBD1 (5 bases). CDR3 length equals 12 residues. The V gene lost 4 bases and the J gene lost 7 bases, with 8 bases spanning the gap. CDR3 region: CASSWGEQPQHF. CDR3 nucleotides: TGTGCCAGCAGTTGGGGGGAACAGCCCCAGCATTTT.

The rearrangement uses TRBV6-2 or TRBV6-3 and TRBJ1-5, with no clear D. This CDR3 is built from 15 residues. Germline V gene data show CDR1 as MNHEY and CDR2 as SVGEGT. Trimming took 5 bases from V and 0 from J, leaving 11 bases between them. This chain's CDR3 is CASSETAISNQPQHF. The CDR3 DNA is TGTGCCAGCAGTGAAACGGCAATTAGCAATCAGCCCCAGCATTTT.

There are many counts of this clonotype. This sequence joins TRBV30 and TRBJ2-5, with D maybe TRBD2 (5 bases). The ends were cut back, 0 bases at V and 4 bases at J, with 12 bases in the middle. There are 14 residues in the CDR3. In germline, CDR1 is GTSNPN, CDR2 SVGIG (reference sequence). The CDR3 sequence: CAWSVPARGETQYF. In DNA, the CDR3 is TGTGCCTGGAGTGTACCGGCCCGGGGAGAGACCCAGTACTTC.

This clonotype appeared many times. The CDR3 loop reads CSLADRASYGYTF. CDR3 nucleotide sequence: TGCAGCCTTGCCGACAGGGCATCCTATGGCTACACCTTC. The rearrangement joins TRBV20-1 to TRBJ1-2; TRBD1 matches 7 bases. The CDR3 is 13 residues long. CDR1 is DFQATT, CDR2 SNEGSKA, per germline (reference sequence).

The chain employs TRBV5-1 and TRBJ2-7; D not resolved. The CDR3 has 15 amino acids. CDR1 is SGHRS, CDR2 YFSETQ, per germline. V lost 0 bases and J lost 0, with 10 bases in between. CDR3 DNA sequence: TGCGCCAGCAGCTTGGAGGCAGGCAACTCCTACGAGCAGTACTTC. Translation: CASSLEAGNSYEQYF. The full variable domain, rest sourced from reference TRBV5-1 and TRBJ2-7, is KAGVTQTPRYLIKTRGQQVTLSCSPISGHRSVSWYQQTPGQGLQFLFEYFSETQRNKGNFPGRFSGRQFSNSRSEMNVSTLELGDSALYLCASSLEAGNSYEQYFGPGTRLTVT.

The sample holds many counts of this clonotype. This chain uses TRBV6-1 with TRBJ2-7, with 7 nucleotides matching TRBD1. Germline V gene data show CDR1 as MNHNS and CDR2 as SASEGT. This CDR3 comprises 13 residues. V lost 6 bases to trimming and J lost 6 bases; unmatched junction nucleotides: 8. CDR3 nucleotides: TGTGCCAGCAGCCGGGACAGCCCGCTCGAGCAGTACTTC. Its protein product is CASSRDSPLEQYF.

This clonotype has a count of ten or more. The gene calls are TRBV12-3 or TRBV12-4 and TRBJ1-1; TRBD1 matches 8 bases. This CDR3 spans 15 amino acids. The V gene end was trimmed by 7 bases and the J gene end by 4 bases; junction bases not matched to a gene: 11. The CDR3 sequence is CASTKVPTGGTEAFF. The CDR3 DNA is TGTGCCAGCACCAAAGTCCCTACAGGGGGCACTGAAGCTTTCTTT.

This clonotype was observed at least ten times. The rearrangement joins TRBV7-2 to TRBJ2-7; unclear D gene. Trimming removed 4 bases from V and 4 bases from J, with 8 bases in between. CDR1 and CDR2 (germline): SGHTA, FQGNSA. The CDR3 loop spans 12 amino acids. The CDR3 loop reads CASSSERYEQYF. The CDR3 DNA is TGTGCCAGCAGCTCAGAGAGGTACGAGCAGTACTTC.

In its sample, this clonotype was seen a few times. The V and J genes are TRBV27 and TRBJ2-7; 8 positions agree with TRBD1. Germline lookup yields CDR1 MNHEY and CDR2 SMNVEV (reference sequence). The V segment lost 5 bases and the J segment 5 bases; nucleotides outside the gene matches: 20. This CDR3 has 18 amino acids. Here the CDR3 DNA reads TGTGCCAGCAGTACCCGCCCCGGGACAGGCCCTCCTTCGAACGAGCAGTACTTC. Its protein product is CASSTRPGTGPPSNEQYF.

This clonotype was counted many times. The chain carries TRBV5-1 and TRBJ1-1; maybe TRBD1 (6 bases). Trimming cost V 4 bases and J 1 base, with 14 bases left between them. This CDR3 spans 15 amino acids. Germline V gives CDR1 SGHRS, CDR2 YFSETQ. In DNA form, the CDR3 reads TGCGCCAGCAGCCTACAAGGGGGGCCGAACACTGAAGCTTTCTTT. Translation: CASSLQGGPNTEAFF.

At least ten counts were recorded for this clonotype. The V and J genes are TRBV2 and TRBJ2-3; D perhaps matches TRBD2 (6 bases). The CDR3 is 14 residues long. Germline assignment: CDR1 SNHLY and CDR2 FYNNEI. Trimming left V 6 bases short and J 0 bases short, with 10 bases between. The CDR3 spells CASRAGPSTDTQYF. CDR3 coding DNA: TGTGCCAGCAGGGCGGGACCTAGCACAGATACGCAGTATTTT.

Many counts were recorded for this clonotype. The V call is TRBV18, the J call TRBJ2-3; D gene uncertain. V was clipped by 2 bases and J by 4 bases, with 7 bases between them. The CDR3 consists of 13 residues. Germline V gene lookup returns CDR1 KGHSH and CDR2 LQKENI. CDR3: CASSPNVPDTQYF. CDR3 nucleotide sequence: TGTGCCAGCTCACCAAATGTACCAGATACGCAGTATTTT.

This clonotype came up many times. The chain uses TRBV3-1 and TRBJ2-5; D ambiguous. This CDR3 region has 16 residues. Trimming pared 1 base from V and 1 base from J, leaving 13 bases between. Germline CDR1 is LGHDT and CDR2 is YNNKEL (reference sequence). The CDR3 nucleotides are TGTGCCAGCAGCCAAGGAGGTCATTTATTCCAAGAGACCCAGTACTTC. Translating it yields CASSQGGHLFQETQYF.

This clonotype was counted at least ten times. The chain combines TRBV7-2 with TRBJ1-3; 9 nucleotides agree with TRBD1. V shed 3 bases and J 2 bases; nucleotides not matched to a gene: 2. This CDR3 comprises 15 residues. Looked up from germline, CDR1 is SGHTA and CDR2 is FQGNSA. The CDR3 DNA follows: TGTGCCAGCAGCTTTGGGACAGGGACTGGAAACACCATATATTTT. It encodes CASSFGTGTGNTIYF.

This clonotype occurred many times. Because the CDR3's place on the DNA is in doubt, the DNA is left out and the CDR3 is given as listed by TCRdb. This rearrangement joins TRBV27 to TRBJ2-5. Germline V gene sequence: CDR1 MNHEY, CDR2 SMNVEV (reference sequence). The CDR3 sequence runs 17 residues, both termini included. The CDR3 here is CASTPSVGDFREETQYF.

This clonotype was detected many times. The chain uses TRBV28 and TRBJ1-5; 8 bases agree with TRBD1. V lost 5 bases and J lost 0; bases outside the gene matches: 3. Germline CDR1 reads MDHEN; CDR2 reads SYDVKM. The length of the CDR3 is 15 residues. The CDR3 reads CASSTGGHSNQPQHF. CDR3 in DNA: TGTGCCAGCAGTACAGGGGGACATAGCAATCAGCCCCAGCATTTT.

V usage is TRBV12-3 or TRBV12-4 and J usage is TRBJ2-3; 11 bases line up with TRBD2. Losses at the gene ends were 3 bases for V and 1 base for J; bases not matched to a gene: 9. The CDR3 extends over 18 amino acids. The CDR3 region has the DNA TGTGCCAGCAGTTTTTTAGCGGGGGGGATCACCGGCACAGATACGCAGTATTTT. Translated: CASSFLAGGITGTDTQYF.

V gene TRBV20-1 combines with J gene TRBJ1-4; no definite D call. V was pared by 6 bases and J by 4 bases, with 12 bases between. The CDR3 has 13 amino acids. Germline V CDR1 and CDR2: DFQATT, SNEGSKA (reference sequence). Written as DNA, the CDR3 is TGCAGTGCCAAGCTTATTTATAATGAAAAACTGTTTTTT. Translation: CSAKLIYNEKLFF.

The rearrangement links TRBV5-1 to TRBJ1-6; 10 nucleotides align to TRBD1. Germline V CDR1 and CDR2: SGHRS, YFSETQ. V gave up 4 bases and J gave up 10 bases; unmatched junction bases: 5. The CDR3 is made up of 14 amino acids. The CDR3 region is CASSIGTGDSPLHF. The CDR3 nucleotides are TGCGCCAGCAGCATCGGGACAGGGGACTCACCCCTCCACTTT.

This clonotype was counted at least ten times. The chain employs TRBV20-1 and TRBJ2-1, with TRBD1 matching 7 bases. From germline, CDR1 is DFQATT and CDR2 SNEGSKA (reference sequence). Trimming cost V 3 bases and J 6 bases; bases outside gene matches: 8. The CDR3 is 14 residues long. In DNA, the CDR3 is TGCAGTGCTAGTCGGCAGGGGGTTGGCAATGAGCAGTTCTTC. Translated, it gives CSASRQGVGNEQFF.

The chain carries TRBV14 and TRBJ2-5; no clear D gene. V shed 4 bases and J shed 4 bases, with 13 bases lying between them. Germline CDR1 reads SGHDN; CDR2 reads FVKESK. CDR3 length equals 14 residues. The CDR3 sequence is CASSLASALETQYF. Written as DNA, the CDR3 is TGTGCCAGCAGCCTCGCATCGGCGTTAGAGACCCAGTACTTC.

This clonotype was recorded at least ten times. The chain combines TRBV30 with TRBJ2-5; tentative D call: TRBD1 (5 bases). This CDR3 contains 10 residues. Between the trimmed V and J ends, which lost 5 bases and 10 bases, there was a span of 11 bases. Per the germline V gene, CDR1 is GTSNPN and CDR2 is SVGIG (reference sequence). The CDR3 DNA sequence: TGTGCCTGGGGCCGAGACAGCCAGTACTTC. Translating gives CAWGRDSQYF.

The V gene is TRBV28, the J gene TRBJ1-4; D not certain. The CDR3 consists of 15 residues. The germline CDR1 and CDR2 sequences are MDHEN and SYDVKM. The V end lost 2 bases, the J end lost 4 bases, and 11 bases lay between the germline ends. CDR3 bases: TGTGCCAGCAGTTTAATCGGTTCTTTTAATGAAAAACTGTTTTTT. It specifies CASSLIGSFNEKLFF. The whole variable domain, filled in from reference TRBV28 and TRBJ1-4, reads DVKVTQSSRYLVKRTGEKVFLECVQDMDHENMFWYRQDPGLGLRLIYFSYDVKMKEKGDIPEGYSVSREKKERFSLILESASTNQTSMYLCASSLIGSFNEKLFFGSGTQLSVL.

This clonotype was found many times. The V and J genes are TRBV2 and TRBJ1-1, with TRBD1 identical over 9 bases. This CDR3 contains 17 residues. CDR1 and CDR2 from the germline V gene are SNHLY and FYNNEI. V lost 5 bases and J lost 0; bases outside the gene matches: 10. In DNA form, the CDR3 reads TGTGCCAGCAGTTCGAACCTCCGGGACAGGGTGAACACTGAAGCTTTCTTT. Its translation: CASSSNLRDRVNTEAFF.

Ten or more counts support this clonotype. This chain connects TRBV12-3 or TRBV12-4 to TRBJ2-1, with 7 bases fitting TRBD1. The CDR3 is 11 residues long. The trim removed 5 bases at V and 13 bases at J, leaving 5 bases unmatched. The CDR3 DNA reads TGTGCCAGCAGTCCAGACAGGGTCCAGTTCTTC. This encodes CASSPDRVQFF.

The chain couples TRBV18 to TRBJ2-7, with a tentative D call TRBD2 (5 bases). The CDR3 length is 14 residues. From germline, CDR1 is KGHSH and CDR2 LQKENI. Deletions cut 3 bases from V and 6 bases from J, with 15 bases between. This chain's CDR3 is CASSPSEGPFEQYF. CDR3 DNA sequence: TGTGCCAGCTCACCCAGCGAGGGTCCCTTCGAGCAGTACTTC.

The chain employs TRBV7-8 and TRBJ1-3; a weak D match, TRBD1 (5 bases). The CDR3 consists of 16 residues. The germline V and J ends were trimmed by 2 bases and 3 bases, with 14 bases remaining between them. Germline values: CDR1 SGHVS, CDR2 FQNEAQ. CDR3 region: CASSLPGGVYGNTIYF. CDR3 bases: TGTGCCAGCAGCTTACCGGGGGGAGTTTATGGAAACACCATATATTTT.

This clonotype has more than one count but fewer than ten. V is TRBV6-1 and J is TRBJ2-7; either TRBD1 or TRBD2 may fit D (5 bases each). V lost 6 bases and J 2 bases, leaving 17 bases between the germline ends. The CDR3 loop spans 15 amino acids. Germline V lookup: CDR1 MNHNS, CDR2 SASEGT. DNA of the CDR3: TGTGCCAGCAGGCTTGGGACCGCAACTACCTACGAGCAGTACTTC. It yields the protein CASRLGTATTYEQYF.

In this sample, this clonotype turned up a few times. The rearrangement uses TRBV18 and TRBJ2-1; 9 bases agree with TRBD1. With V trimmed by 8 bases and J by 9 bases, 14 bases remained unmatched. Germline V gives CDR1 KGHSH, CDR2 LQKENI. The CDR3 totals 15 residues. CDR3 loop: CASTDRDRVVGEQFF. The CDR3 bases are TGTGCCAGCACCGACCGGGACAGGGTGGTTGGTGAGCAGTTCTTC.

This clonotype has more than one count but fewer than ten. In DNA, the CDR3 is TGTGCCAGCAGTAGGTACAGGGAGACTGAAGCTTTCTTT. The encoded protein is CASSRYRETEAFF. The chain carries TRBV6-2 or TRBV6-3 and TRBJ1-1; a possible D gene is TRBD1 (6 bases). The CDR3 consists of 13 residues. Looked up from germline, CDR1 is MNHEY and CDR2 is SVGEGT. Trimming stripped 5 bases from V and 5 bases from J, with 12 bases between.

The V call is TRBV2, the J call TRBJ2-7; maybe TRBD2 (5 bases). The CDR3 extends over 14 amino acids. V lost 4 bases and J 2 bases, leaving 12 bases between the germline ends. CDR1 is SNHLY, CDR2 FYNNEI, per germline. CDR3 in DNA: TGTGCCAGCAGTGGGACTGGTCCTACCTACGAGCAGTACTTC. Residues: CASSGTGPTYEQYF.

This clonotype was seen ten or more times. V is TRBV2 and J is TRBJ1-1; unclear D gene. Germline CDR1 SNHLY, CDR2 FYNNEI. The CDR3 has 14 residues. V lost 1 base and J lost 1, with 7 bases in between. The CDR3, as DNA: TGTGCCAGCAGTGAAGGGACTTCGAACACTGAAGCTTTCTTT. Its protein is CASSEGTSNTEAFF.